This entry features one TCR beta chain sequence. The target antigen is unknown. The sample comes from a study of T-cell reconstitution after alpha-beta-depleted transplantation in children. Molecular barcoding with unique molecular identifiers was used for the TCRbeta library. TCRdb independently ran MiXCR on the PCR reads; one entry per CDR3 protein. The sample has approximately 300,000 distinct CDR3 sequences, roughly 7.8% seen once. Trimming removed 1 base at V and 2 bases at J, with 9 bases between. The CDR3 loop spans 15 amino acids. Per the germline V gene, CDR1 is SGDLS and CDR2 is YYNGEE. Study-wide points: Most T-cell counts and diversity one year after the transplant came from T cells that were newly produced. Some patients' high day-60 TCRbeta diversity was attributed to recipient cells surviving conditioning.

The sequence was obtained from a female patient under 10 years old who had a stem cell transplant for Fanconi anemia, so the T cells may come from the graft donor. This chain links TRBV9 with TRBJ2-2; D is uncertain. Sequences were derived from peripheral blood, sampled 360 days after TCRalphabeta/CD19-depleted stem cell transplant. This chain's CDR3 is CASSVMSVNTGELFF. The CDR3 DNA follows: TGTGCCAGCAGCGTAATGTCCGTTAACACCGGGGAGCTGTTTTTT.